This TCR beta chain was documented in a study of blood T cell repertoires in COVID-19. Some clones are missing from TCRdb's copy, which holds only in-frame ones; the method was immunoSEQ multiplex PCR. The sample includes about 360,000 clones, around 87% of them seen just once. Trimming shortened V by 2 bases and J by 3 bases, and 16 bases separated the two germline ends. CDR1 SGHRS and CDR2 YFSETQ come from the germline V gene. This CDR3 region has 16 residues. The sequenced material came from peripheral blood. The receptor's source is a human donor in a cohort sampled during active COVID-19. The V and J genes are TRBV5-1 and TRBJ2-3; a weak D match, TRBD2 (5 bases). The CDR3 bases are TGCGCCAGCAGCTTTTCCGGGGAAATTGCGACAGATACGCAGTATTTT. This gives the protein CASSFSGEIATDTQYF. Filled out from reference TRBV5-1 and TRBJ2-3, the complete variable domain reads KAGVTQTPRYLIKTRGQQVTLSCSPISGHRSVSWYQQTPGQGLQFLFEYFSETQRNKGNFPGRFSGRQFSNSRSEMNVSTLELGDSALYLCASSFSGEIATDTQYFGPGTRLTVL.